This T cell receptor (beta chain) was sequenced in a study of CD8+ T cells in alopecia areata. Background on the study: Grafted skin came from C3H/HeJ donors with spontaneous alopecia (roughly 6-13 months old) and was placed on roughly 7-11-week-old female C3H/HeJ mice.

Cell sorting was performed on pooled cutaneous lymph node cells with CD4, CD8alpha, NKG2D, NKG2ACE and other markers. Extracted RNA was reverse transcribed into cDNA, the sequencing template. The assay was immunoSEQ multiplex PCR, and TCRdb's table has in-frame clones only and misses some. There are about 300,000 clones in the sample, none observed a single time. Germline V gene data show CDR1 as GKSSPN and CDR2 as SITVG. The CDR3 sequence is 14 residues long. Trimming left V 0 bases short and J 1 base short, with 9 bases between. In its sample, this clone was seen a few times. Its antigen is as yet unknown. These gene names are mouse names. The missing CDR3 end, 4 residues past where the read stops, is filled in from the germline J gene. The sample has other DNA sequences that encode this CDR3 too. Study observations and caveats: Normal scalp had lower clonality than lesional scalp, with alopecia totalis/universalis lesions showing this most strongly. TCR sharing was clearer in mice than between patients, perhaps partly owing to patient HLA diversity. Sequence data from scalp samples additionally include resident alphabeta T cells of normal skin.

This clonotype originated in a C3H/HeJ mouse with alopecia areata. This strain's MHC haplotype is H2-k. This chain links TRBV31 with TRBJ1-2; D may be TRBD1 (6 bases). Sequences were obtained from CD4+ T cells sorted from a lymph node. The CDR3 DNA, read in part, is TGTGCCTGGAGTCTCGGCAGGGGAAACTCC. Protein sequence: CAWSLGRGNS. The whole CDR3 protein is CAWSLGRGNSDYTF.